Following are 2 T cell receptor beta chains from one sample sequenced in a study of blood T cell repertoires in COVID-19. TCRdb's copy holds only in-frame clones and misses some; the assay was immunoSEQ multiplex PCR. The data hold 95,000 to 150,000 clones, with about 79% observed a single time. Sequenced input: peripheral blood. These TCRs come from a woman at least 80 years old with acute or convalescent COVID-19.

This chain uses TRBV7-2 with TRBJ2-5, with 13 bases that match TRBD2. The germline CDR1 and CDR2 sequences are SGHTA and FQGNSA. The CDR3 loop spans 16 amino acids. The ends lost 5 bases at V and 4 bases at J; junction bases unmatched: 7. The CDR3 DNA reads as TGTGCCAGCAGCGTCCGACTAGCGGGAGGCGGAGAGACCCAGTACTTC. As protein: CASSVRLAGGGETQYF.

The chain has TRBV18 and TRBJ2-6; 8 bases fit TRBD1. CDR1 is KGHSH and CDR2 is LQKENI in the germline V gene. The CDR3 length is 17 residues. The J segment lost 3 bases and the V segment lost 4 bases, leaving 8 bases of the junction unmatched. The CDR3 nucleotides read TGTGCCAGCTCACTGCAGATCAGGGGGCATGGGGCCAACGTCCTGACTTTC. It is translated as CASSLQIRGHGANVLTF. The variable domain in full, with the rest retrieved from reference TRBV18 and TRBJ2-6, is NAGVMQNPRHLVRRRGQEARLRCSPMKGHSHVYWYRQLPEEGLKFMVYLQKENIIDESGMPKERFSAEFPKEGPSILRIQQVVRGDSAAYFCASSLQIRGHGANVLTFGAGSRLTVL.